This entry lists 12 T cell receptor beta chains sequenced from one sample in a study of beta chain features in type 1 diabetes. The whole isolated RNA underwent reverse transcription, so sequencing captured expressed TCRB transcripts. Sequenced by immunoSEQ multiplex PCR; TCRdb stores in-frame clones only, minus some. The sample carries about 150,000 clones, about 8.1% recorded once. Sequences were obtained from central memory CD4+ T cells from blood. The receptors come from a man between 18 and 29 years old in good health.

This clone has just a few counts. The chain couples TRBV5-1 to TRBJ2-7; D is unclear. Trimming stripped 0 bases from V and 1 base from J, with 11 bases between. The germline V gene encodes CDR1 SGHRS and CDR2 YFSETQ. CDR3 length: 15 amino acids. The CDR3 here is CASSLATTFSYEQYF. In DNA form, the CDR3 reads TGCGCCAGCAGCTTGGCGACAACCTTTTCCTACGAGCAGTACTTC.

Only a few counts were recorded for this clone. The chain carries TRBV7-3 and TRBJ2-3; D is perhaps TRBD2 (6 bases). The germline V gene has CDR1 SGHTA and CDR2 FQGTGA. V lost 5 bases to trimming and J lost 5 bases, with 14 bases between them. The CDR3 covers 14 residues. The CDR3 protein is CASSPRLELDTQYF. The CDR3 region has the DNA TGTGCCAGCAGCCCCCGACTAGAGTTAGATACGCAGTATTTT.

J is TRBJ1-2 and V is TRBV4-3; D unclear. Deletions cut 5 bases from V and 5 bases from J, with 21 bases between. Germline-derived CDR1 and CDR2 are LGHNA and YSLEER. This CDR3 contains 16 residues. The CDR3 DNA reads as TGCGCCAGCAGCGACGTCGAGGGCCATGGGGTGTATGGCTACACCTTC. Protein product: CASSDVEGHGVYGYTF.

This clone was observed a handful of times. V gene TRBV30 combines with J gene TRBJ2-7; 9 bases fit TRBD2. J gave up 5 bases and V 3 bases, and 11 bases lay outside the gene matches. Germline V gene data show CDR1 as GTSNPN and CDR2 as SVGIG (reference sequence). The CDR3 is 15 residues long. The CDR3 sequence is CAWSIVPSGVHEQYF. Here the CDR3 DNA reads TGTGCCTGGAGCATCGTCCCTAGCGGGGTTCACGAGCAGTACTTC.

This clone was seen a few times. V and J are TRBV27 and TRBJ1-2, with D perhaps matching TRBD1 (6 bases). V shed 6 bases and J shed 4 bases, with 15 bases lying between them. This CDR3 is 14 amino acids long. The V gene's germline CDR1 is MNHEY and CDR2 SMNVEV (reference sequence). The CDR3 sequence is CASRSGDRIYGYTF. The DNA of the CDR3 is TGTGCCAGCAGGTCAGGGGACCGAATCTATGGCTACACCTTC.

This clone was detected many times. The J gene is TRBJ1-5, the V gene TRBV30; possibly TRBD1 for D (6 bases). Trimming removed 5 bases from V and 1 base from J, with 9 bases in between. In germline, CDR1 is GTSNPN, CDR2 SVGIG (reference sequence). This CDR3 is 13 amino acids long. The CDR3 reads CAWDDRSNQPQHF. DNA of the CDR3: TGTGCCTGGGACGACAGGAGCAATCAGCCCCAGCATTTT.

This chain uses TRBV7-9 with TRBJ2-1; possibly TRBD1 for D (5 bases). From germline, CDR1 is SEHNR and CDR2 FQNEAQ (reference sequence). This CDR3 comprises 13 residues. V lost 5 bases, J lost 5 bases, and 10 bases lay in between. The CDR3 region has the DNA TGTGCCAGCAGCATTTCAGGGAACAATGAGCAGTTCTTC. The encoded protein is CASSISGNNEQFF.

This clone was picked up a small number of times. The chain is built from TRBV4-1 and TRBJ1-2; D perhaps matches TRBD1 (6 bases). Germline lookup yields CDR1 MGHRA and CDR2 YSYEKL. V was pared by 0 bases and J by 7 bases, with 12 bases between. CDR3 length equals 14 residues. Here the CDR3 reads CASSQDRDIAGYTF. CDR3 in DNA: TGCGCCAGCAGCCAAGATCGGGACATCGCTGGCTACACCTTC.

This clone was seen ten or more times. The chain carries TRBV30 and TRBJ1-5; D uncertain. CDR3 length equals 12 residues. With 5 bases removed from V and 4 bases from J, the gap between germline ends came to 9 bases. Germline assignment: CDR1 GTSNPN and CDR2 SVGIG (reference sequence). The CDR3: CAWGGRNQPQHF. The CDR3, as DNA: TGTGCCTGGGGCGGTCGGAATCAGCCCCAGCATTTT.

This clone was detected a few times. The chain is built from TRBV5-1 and TRBJ2-6; 8 bases fit TRBD1. This CDR3 is 17 amino acids long. Losses at the gene ends were 1 base for V and 4 bases for J; bases not matched to a gene: 7. The V gene's germline CDR1 is SGHRS and CDR2 YFSETQ. The chain's CDR3 is CASSLKGQVIGANVLTF. The CDR3 DNA reads TGCGCCAGCAGCTTGAAGGGACAGGTAATCGGGGCCAACGTCCTGACTTTC.

In its sample, this clone was seen a few times. The chain has TRBV28 and TRBJ1-1; 12 nucleotides line up with TRBD1. V trimming: 8 bases; J trimming: 3 bases; junction bases outside the gene matches: 7. CDR3 length equals 15 residues. Germline loops: CDR1 MDHEN, CDR2 SYDVKM. The CDR3 loop reads CASVGQGAGDTEAFF. In nucleotides, the CDR3 is TGTGCCAGCGTGGGACAGGGGGCCGGGGACACTGAAGCTTTCTTT.

This chain uses TRBV6-1 with TRBJ2-7; the match to TRBD1 covers 7 bases. V trimming: 6 bases; J trimming: 1 base; junction bases outside the gene matches: 3. The germline V gene encodes CDR1 MNHNS and CDR2 SASEGT. The CDR3 covers 13 residues. The CDR3 loop reads CASRVDRSYEQYF. CDR3 DNA: TGTGCCAGCAGGGTGGACAGGTCCTACGAGCAGTACTTC.